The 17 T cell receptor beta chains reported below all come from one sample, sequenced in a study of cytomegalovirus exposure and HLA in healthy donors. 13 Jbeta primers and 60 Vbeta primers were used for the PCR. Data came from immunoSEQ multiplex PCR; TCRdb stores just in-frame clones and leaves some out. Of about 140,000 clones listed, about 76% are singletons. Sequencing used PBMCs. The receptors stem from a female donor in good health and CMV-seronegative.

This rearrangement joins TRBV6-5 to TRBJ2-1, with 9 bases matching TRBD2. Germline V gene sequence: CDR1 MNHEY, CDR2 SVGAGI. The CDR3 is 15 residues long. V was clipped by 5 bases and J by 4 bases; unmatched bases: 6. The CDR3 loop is CASSPRRGGYNEQFF. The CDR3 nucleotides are TGTGCCAGCAGTCCTCGGCGGGGGGGGTACAATGAGCAGTTCTTC.

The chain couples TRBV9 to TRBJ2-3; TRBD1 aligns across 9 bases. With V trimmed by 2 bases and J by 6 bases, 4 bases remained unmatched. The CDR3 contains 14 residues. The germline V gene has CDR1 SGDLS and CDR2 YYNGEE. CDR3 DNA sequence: TGTGCCAGCAGCGTTACAGGGGGCAGGGATACGCAGTATTTT. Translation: CASSVTGGRDTQYF.

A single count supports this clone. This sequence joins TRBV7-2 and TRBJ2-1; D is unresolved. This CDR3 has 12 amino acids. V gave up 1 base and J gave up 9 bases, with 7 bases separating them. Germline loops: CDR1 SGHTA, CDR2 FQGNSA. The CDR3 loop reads CASSLGGGEQFF. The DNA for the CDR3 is TGTGCCAGCAGCTTAGGCGGCGGTGAGCAGTTCTTC.

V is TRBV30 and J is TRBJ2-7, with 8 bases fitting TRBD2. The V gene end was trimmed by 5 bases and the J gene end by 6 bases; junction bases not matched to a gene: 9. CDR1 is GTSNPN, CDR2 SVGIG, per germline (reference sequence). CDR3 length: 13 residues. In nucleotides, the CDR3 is TGTGCCTGGGGGGTCCGGGAGGGCCTCGAGCAGTACTTC. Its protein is CAWGVREGLEQYF.

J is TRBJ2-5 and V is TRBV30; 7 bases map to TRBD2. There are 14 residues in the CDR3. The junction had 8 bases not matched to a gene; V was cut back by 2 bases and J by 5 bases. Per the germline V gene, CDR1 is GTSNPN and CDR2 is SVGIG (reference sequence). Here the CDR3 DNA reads TGTGCCTGGAGTATGGGACTAACTTCTGAGACCCAGTACTTC. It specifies CAWSMGLTSETQYF.

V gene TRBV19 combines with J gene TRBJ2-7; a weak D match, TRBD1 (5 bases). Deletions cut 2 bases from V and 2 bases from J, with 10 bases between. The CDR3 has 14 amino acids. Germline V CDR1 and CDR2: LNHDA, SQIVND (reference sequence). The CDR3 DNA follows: TGTGCCAGTAGTATATCAGGGATCGCCTACGAGCAGTACTTC. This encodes CASSISGIAYEQYF. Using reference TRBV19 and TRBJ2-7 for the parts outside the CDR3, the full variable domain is DGGITQSPKYLFRKEGQNVTLSCEQNLNHDAMYWYRQDPGQGLRLIYYSQIVNDFQKGDIAEGYSVSREKKESFPLTVTSAQKNPTAFYLCASSISGIAYEQYFGPGTRLTVT.

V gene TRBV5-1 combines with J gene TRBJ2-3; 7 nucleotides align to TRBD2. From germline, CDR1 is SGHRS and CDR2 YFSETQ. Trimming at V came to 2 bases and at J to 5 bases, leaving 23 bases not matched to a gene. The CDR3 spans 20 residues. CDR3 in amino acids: CASSFTTFPLGEGPLDTQYF. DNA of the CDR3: TGCGCCAGCAGCTTCACAACTTTCCCCTTGGGGGAGGGGCCCCTAGATACGCAGTATTTT.

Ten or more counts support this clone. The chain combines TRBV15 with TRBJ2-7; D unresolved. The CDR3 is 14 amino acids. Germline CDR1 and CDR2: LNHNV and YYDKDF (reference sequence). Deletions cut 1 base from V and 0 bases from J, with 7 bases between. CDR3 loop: CATSRGVSSYEQYF. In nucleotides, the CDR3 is TGTGCCACCAGCAGAGGTGTCAGCTCCTACGAGCAGTACTTC.

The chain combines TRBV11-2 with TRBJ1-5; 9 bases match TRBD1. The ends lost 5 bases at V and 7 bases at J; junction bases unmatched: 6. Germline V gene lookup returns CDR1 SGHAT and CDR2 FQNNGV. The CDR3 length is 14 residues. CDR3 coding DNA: TGTGCCAGCAGCCTGACAGGGGGTGGCCAGCCCCAGCATTTT. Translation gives CASSLTGGGQPQHF. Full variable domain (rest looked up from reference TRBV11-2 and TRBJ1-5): EAGVAQSPRYKIIEKRQSVAFWCNPISGHATLYWYQQILGQGPKLLIQFQNNGVVDDSQLPKDRFSAERLKGVDSTLKIQPAKLEDSAVYLCASSLTGGGQPQHFGDGTRLSIL.

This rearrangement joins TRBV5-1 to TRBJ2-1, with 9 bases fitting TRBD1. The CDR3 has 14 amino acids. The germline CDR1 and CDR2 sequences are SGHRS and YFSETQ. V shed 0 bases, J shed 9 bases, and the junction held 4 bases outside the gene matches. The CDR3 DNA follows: TGCGCCAGCAGCTTGGAGACAGGGGGAAGTGAGCAGTTCTTC. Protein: CASSLETGGSEQFF.

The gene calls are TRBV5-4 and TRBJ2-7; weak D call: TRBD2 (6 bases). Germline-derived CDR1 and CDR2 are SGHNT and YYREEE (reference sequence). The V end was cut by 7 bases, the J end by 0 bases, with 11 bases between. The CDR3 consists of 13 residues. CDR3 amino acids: CASQGDSSYEQYF. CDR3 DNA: TGTGCCAGCCAAGGGGACTCCTCCTACGAGCAGTACTTC.

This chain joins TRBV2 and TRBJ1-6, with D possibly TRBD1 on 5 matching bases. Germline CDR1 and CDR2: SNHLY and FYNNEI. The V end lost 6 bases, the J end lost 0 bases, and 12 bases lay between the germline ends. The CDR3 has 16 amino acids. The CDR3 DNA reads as TGTGCCAGCAGCGGGGGGTTACCCTCCTATAATTCACCCCTCCACTTT. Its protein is CASSGGLPSYNSPLHF.

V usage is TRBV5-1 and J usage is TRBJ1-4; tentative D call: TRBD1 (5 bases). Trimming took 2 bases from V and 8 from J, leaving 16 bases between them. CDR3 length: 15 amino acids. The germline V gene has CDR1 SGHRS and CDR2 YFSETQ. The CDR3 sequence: CASSLEAGSREKLFF. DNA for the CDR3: TGCGCCAGCAGCTTAGAGGCAGGGTCTCGCGAAAAACTGTTTTTT. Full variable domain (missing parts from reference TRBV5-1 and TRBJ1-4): KAGVTQTPRYLIKTRGQQVTLSCSPISGHRSVSWYQQTPGQGLQFLFEYFSETQRNKGNFPGRFSGRQFSNSRSEMNVSTLELGDSALYLCASSLEAGSREKLFFGSGTQLSVL.

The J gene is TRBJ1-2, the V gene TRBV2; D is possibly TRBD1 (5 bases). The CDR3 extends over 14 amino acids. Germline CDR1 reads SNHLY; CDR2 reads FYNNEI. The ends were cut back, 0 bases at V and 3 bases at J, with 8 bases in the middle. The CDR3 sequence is CASSEAGGDYGYTF. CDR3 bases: TGTGCCAGCAGTGAAGCGGGAGGGGACTATGGCTACACCTTC. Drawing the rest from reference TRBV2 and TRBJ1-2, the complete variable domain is EPEVTQTPSHQVTQMGQEVILRCVPISNHLYFYWYRQILGQKVEFLVSFYNNEISEKSEIFDDQFSVERPDGSNFTLKIRSTKLEDSAMYFCASSEAGGDYGYTFGSGTRLTVV.

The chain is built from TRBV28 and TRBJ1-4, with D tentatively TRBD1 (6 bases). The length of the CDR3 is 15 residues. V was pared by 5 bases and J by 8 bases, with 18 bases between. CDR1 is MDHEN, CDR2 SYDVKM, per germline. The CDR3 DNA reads TGTGCCAGCAGTGCTGTAGGGGGTAGGGAGGAAAAACTGTTTTTT. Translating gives CASSAVGGREEKLFF. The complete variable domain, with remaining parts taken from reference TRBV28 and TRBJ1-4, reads DVKVTQSSRYLVKRTGEKVFLECVQDMDHENMFWYRQDPGLGLRLIYFSYDVKMKEKGDIPEGYSVSREKKERFSLILESASTNQTSMYLCASSAVGGREEKLFFGSGTQLSVL.

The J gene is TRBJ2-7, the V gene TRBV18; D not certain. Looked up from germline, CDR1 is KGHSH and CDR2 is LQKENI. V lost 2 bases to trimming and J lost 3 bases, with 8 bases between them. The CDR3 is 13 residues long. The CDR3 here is CASSPNGYYEQYF. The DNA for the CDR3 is TGTGCCAGCTCACCAAACGGGTACTACGAGCAGTACTTC.

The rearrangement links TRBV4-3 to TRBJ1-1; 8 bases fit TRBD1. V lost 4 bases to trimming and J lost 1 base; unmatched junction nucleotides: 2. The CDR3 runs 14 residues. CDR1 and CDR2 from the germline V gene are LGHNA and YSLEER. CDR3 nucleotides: TGCGCCAGCAGCCTAGGACAGGGGAACACTGAAGCTTTCTTT. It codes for CASSLGQGNTEAFF.